One sample yielded the 5 T cell receptor beta chains listed below, sequenced in a study of blood T cells in healthy people across ages. Alongside a J-beta primer mix, a sample-barcoded 5' primer served in a second PCR lasting about 7 to 11 cycles. TCRdb re-called the 5' RACE reads through MiXCR, storing one row per CDR3 protein. The sample has 700,000 to 950,000 distinct CDR3 sequences, 43% seen once. The sequenced sample consisted of blood. The receptors derive from a woman aged 60 to 75 in good health.

To note about this clonotype: The junction does not match germline at one end; this may be a read error. The rearrangement links TRBV29-1 to TRBJ1-1; D perhaps matches TRBD1 (6 bases). CDR1 and CDR2 from the germline V gene are SQVTM and ANQGSEA. The CDR3 length is 13 residues. The CDR3 nucleotides are TGCGGCGTTTCCAGGGGAATTGGCACTGAAGCTTTCTTT. It codes for CGVSRGIGTEAFF.

This clonotype has just a few counts. The chain uses TRBV5-1 and TRBJ2-7; D ambiguous. Germline values: CDR1 SGHRS, CDR2 YFSETQ. The CDR3 loop spans 15 amino acids. V lost 4 bases, J lost 2 bases, and 16 bases lay in between. CDR3 residues: CASSKFAGDTYEQYF. The CDR3 DNA follows: TGCGCCAGCAGCAAATTCGCAGGAGATACCTACGAGCAGTACTTC.

The chain joins TRBV3-1 to TRBJ2-4, with 7 bases that match TRBD1. Trimming cost V 4 bases and J 12 bases; bases outside gene matches: 9. CDR3 length equals 13 residues. Germline assignment: CDR1 LGHDT and CDR2 YNNKEL (reference sequence). The CDR3 sequence is CASSLSSGTDQYF. CDR3 bases: TGTGCCAGCAGCCTCTCGTCCGGGACAGATCAGTACTTC.

This chain uses TRBV7-3 with TRBJ2-1, with 8 bases matching TRBD2. The CDR3 has 16 residues. The V segment lost 2 bases and the J segment 6 bases; nucleotides outside the gene matches: 9. Germline lookup yields CDR1 SGHTA and CDR2 FQGTGA. CDR3 loop: CASSLLGGGNFNEQFF. The CDR3 DNA reads TGTGCCAGCAGCTTATTGGGCGGGGGGAATTTCAATGAGCAGTTCTTC.

The V and J genes are TRBV27 and TRBJ1-2, with no clear D. Germline V gives CDR1 MNHEY, CDR2 SMNVEV (reference sequence). The CDR3 totals 13 residues. V lost 8 bases to trimming and J lost 7 bases, with 17 bases between them. CDR3 in amino acids: CASGFASGFGYTF. The CDR3 DNA reads as TGTGCCAGCGGATTCGCTTCAGGCTTTGGCTACACCTTC.